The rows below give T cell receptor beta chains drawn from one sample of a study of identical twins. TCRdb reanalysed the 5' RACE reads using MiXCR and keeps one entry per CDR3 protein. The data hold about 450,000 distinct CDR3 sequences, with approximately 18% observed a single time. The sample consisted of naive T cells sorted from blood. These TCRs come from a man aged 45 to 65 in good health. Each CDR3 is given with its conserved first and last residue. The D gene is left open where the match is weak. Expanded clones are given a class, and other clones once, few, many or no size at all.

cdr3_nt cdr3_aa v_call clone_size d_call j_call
TGTGCCAGCAGGCCGAGGGGACCTATGGACAGGGGGTCCACAGATACGCAGTATTTT CASRPRGPMDRGSTDTQYF TRBV4-2 few TRBD1 TRBJ2-3
TGTGCCAGCAGTCTTCTTCTGAAGACAGATACGCAGTATTTT CASSLLLKTDTQYF TRBV6-1 NA NA TRBJ2-3
TGTGCCAGCAGCAAAGCGGCGCAGAACACTGAAGCTTTCTTT CASSKAAQNTEAFF TRBV21-1 many NA TRBJ1-1
TGTGCCAGCAGTCTGGCGCGGTTTCCAGAGACCCAGTACTTC CASSLARFPETQYF TRBV5-4 NA NA TRBJ2-5
TGTGCCAGCAGCGTTGGACTAGCGGACTCCAATGAGCAGTTCTTC CASSVGLADSNEQFF TRBV9 NA TRBD2 TRBJ2-1
TGTGCCACCTCAGACGGAAACAACAATGAGCAGTTCTTC CATSDGNNNEQFF TRBV12-3/TRBV12-4 NA NA TRBJ2-1
TGCGCCAGCAGCCAAGATGGTGCGGGGGGAATAGGTGAGCAGTTCTTC CASSQDGAGGIGEQFF TRBV4-3 many TRBD2 TRBJ2-1
TGTGCCAGCAGTTCAAGACTAGCGGGAGAAGAGACCCAGTACTTC CASSSRLAGEETQYF TRBV28 NA TRBD2 TRBJ2-5
TGCAGCGTGACTAGCGTTGATTTCTACGAGCAGTACTTC CSVTSVDFYEQYF TRBV29-1 many TRBD2 TRBJ2-7
TGCAGTGCTAGAGGGGCAGATAACTATGGCTACACCTTC CSARGADNYGYTF TRBV20-1 few NA TRBJ1-2
TGTGCCAGCAGCTCCGCCCGGGACACGATGTCCTACGAGCAGTACTTC CASSSARDTMSYEQYF TRBV7-2 few NA TRBJ2-7
TGTGCCAGCAGCCCGACACGCCGACTAGCGGGATGGGAGACCCAGTACTTC CASSPTRRLAGWETQYF TRBV7-2 few TRBD2 TRBJ2-5
TGTGCCAGCAGTGAGGGAGACAGGGTGGGTGGCTACACCTTC CASSEGDRVGGYTF TRBV25-1 NA TRBD1 TRBJ1-2
TGTGCCAGCGGCTTCGGGACAGGGGGAGGGGAGCAGTACTTC CASGFGTGGGEQYF TRBV6-2/TRBV6-3 few TRBD1 TRBJ2-7
TGCAGCGTTTGGAGGGGCACTGAAGCTTTCTTT CSVWRGTEAFF TRBV29-1 few NA TRBJ1-1
TGCGCCAGCAGCTTGGATGAGGGGAACCTGGGGGAGCAGTACTTC CASSLDEGNLGEQYF TRBV5-1 NA NA TRBJ2-7
TGCAGTGCTCAAAGGGGGAGACAGCCCCAGCATTTT CSAQRGRQPQHF TRBV20-1 many NA TRBJ1-5
TGCGCCAGCAGCAACGACAGGACCCTTTACAATGAGCAGTTCTTC CASSNDRTLYNEQFF TRBV10-2 NA NA TRBJ2-1
TGCGCCAGCAGCTTGTGGAGCCCAGCCGTAACTGCTGGGGCCAACGTCCTGACTTTC CASSLWSPAVTAGANVLTF TRBV5-1 few NA TRBJ2-6
TGTGCCAGCAGCTCTACAGGGCTTTACTCCTACGAGCAGTACTTC CASSSTGLYSYEQYF TRBV12-3/TRBV12-4 NA NA TRBJ2-7
TGTGCCAGCAGCAAACAGCTAACCTCTGGAAACACCATATATTTT CASSKQLTSGNTIYF TRBV7-2 NA NA TRBJ1-3
TGCGCCAGCAGCTTTACACCTCTAGGCATTCAAAGCGAGCAGTACTTC CASSFTPLGIQSEQYF TRBV5-1 NA NA TRBJ2-7
TGTGCCAGCAGTTTAAACGCTGCCTACGAGCAGTACTTC CASSLNAAYEQYF TRBV27 many NA TRBJ2-7
TGCGCCAGCAGCTTGGGTGCAGGCACCCCTCAGGGGCAGTTCTTC CASSLGAGTPQGQFF TRBV5-1 few NA TRBJ2-1
TGTGCCAGCAGCTTAGGCTGGCGGGGGGGCGCAGATACGCAGTATTTT CASSLGWRGGADTQYF TRBV7-2 NA TRBD2 TRBJ2-3
TGTGCCAGCAGCTCGGACAGGGCGAACACCGGGGAGCTGTTTTTT CASSSDRANTGELFF TRBV7-2 few TRBD1 TRBJ2-2
TGTGCCAGCAGCTTACTTTTGGACTTGGTCACCGGGGAGCTGTTTTTT CASSLLLDLVTGELFF TRBV7-9 NA NA TRBJ2-2
TGTGCCAGCAGTTACAGGGGGAGCGAGCAGTTCTTC CASSYRGSEQFF TRBV6-2/TRBV6-3 NA NA TRBJ2-1
TGCAGCGTAGGGCAGGGACAAGAGACCCAGTACTTC CSVGQGQETQYF TRBV29-1 many NA TRBJ2-5
TGTGCCAGCAGCTGGAGCGGGTCTAGCTTCACAGATACGCAGTATTTT CASSWSGSSFTDTQYF TRBV7-2 many NA TRBJ2-3